A selection of T cell receptor beta chains follows, all from one sample in a study of blood T cells in healthy people across ages. TCRdb recomputed calls from the 5' RACE reads with MiXCR, one row per CDR3 protein. The sample has 600,000 or so distinct CDR3 sequences, 25% to 35% seen once. The sequencing input was blood. These receptors all come from an elderly woman in good health. The CDR3 runs from the conserved cysteine through the conserved F or W.

j_gene: TRBJ2-1
v_gene: TRBV25-1
CDR3aa: CASSPRQGMDNEQFF

j_gene: TRBJ2-3
v_gene: TRBV6-5
CDR3aa: CASSYGRGRPDTQYF

j_gene: TRBJ2-1
v_gene: TRBV30
CDR3aa: CAWSVASGGAMEQFF

j_gene: TRBJ1-4
v_gene: TRBV20-1
CDR3aa: CSALKNQGASEKLFF

j_gene: TRBJ1-3
v_gene: TRBV5-1
CDR3aa: CASSAKTGTGNTIYF

j_gene: TRBJ1-2
v_gene: TRBV5-1
CDR3aa: CASSSGQSYGYTF

j_gene: .
v_gene: TRBV7-2
CDR3aa: CASSETGTGSYNEQYF

j_gene: TRBJ1-6
v_gene: TRBV6-6
CDR3aa: CASSTGTSINSPLHF

j_gene: TRBJ1-1
v_gene: TRBV28
CDR3aa: CASHLRTGGGGAKAFF

j_gene: TRBJ1-2
v_gene: TRBV2
CDR3aa: CASSQDGVNYGYTF

j_gene: TRBJ2-3
v_gene: TRBV3-1
CDR3aa: CASSQVRLAGGNTQYF

j_gene: TRBJ2-7
v_gene: TRBV11-3
CDR3aa: CASSPSRRGEQYF

j_gene: TRBJ2-5
v_gene: TRBV5-1
CDR3aa: CASSWEPHQETQYF

j_gene: TRBJ2-3
v_gene: TRBV29-1
CDR3aa: CSVGAGGTTDTQYF

j_gene: TRBJ2-3
v_gene: TRBV7-3
CDR3aa: CASSPRSLDTQYF

j_gene: TRBJ2-2
v_gene: TRBV7-8
CDR3aa: CASSTIGGPVNTGELFF

j_gene: TRBJ2-3
v_gene: TRBV20-1
CDR3aa: CSAREPLARGRTETQYF

j_gene: TRBJ1-1
v_gene: TRBV7-2
CDR3aa: CASGGFGRAASEAFF

j_gene: TRBJ2-3
v_gene: TRBV27
CDR3aa: CASSATGVGADTQYF

j_gene: TRBJ1-2
v_gene: TRBV12-3/TRBV12-4
CDR3aa: CASSSSDRVDYGYTF

j_gene: TRBJ2-1
v_gene: TRBV6-6
CDR3aa: CASSDGTYNEQFF

j_gene: TRBJ2-1
v_gene: TRBV7-8
CDR3aa: CASSLGRDRFYNEQFF

j_gene: TRBJ2-5
v_gene: TRBV12-3/TRBV12-4
CDR3aa: CASSLGQGGEETQYF

j_gene: TRBJ2-1
v_gene: TRBV5-1
CDR3aa: CASSLKPGGAGNEQFF

j_gene: TRBJ2-7
v_gene: TRBV29-1
CDR3aa: CSGGMTGYEQYF

j_gene: TRBJ2-5
v_gene: TRBV20-1
CDR3aa: CSASPSSGGALNEQYF

j_gene: TRBJ2-7
v_gene: TRBV5-1
CDR3aa: CVSSLRSYEQYF

j_gene: TRBJ1-6
v_gene: TRBV30
CDR3aa: CAWRGRDSPLHF

j_gene: TRBJ2-1
v_gene: TRBV5-1
CDR3aa: CASSKTQYSYNEQFF

j_gene: TRBJ2-6
v_gene: TRBV5-6
CDR3aa: CASSAGTGISGANVLTF

j_gene: TRBJ2-3
v_gene: TRBV7-3
CDR3aa: CASSLAGGPRDTQYF